One and the same sample provided the 22 T cell receptor beta chains below, sequenced in a study of blood T cell repertoires in COVID-19. The data were produced by immunoSEQ multiplex PCR, yet TCRdb's version contains in-frame clones alone and is incomplete. This table has under 300,000 clones, 75% to 90% appearing once. Material: peripheral blood. The receptor source for this set is a woman aged 55-69 years with active or convalescent COVID-19.

In its sample, this clone was seen a few times. For the CDR3, the DNA is TGTGCCAGCTCACCAGCTAGCGGGGGGACTTACGAGCAGTACTTC. This gives the protein CASSPASGGTYEQYF. This chain uses TRBV18 with TRBJ2-7; 11 positions match TRBD2. V shed 2 bases and J 4 bases; nucleotides not matched to a gene: 4. The CDR3 loop spans 15 amino acids. From germline, CDR1 is KGHSH and CDR2 LQKENI.

V usage is TRBV6-5 and J usage is TRBJ2-3, with TRBD2 as a possible D gene (7 bases). The V gene lost 7 bases and the J gene lost 5 bases, with 16 bases spanning the gap. Germline V gives CDR1 MNHEY, CDR2 SVGAGI. This CDR3 spans 14 amino acids. The CDR3 DNA follows: TGTGCCAGCACCGGAGGGGGGGCCGGAGATACGCAGTATTTT. Protein sequence: CASTGGGAGDTQYF.

This chain connects TRBV30 to TRBJ2-3; 12 bases map to TRBD2. Trimming took 3 bases from V and 4 from J; bases not matched to a gene: 8. There are 16 residues in the CDR3. Germline lookup yields CDR1 GTSNPN and CDR2 SVGIG (reference sequence). In nucleotides, the CDR3 is TGTGCCTGGAGCCCCGGACTAGCGGGGAGGGCAGATACGCAGTATTTT. It codes for CAWSPGLAGRADTQYF.

This chain links TRBV5-1 with TRBJ2-2; D might be TRBD2 (6 bases). V was clipped by 2 bases and J by 5 bases, with 16 bases between them. This CDR3 is 16 amino acids long. CDR1 and CDR2 from the germline V gene are SGHRS and YFSETQ. The DNA of the CDR3 is TGCGCCAGCAGCTTTTCGGGACTGGGGATTACCGGGGAGCTGTTTTTT. Translating it yields CASSFSGLGITGELFF.

This sequence joins TRBV30 and TRBJ1-4; unclear D gene. From germline, CDR1 is GTSNPN and CDR2 SVGIG (reference sequence). The CDR3 sequence is 13 residues long. Trimming pared 5 bases from V and 7 bases from J, leaving 14 bases between. The CDR3 here is CAWGKHSGEKLFF. CDR3 DNA sequence: TGTGCCTGGGGAAAGCACAGTGGTGAAAAACTGTTTTTT.

A single count supports this clone. This rearrangement joins TRBV19 to TRBJ2-6; D not resolved. The V and J ends lost 7 bases and 0 bases respectively, with 10 bases between them. CDR1 LNHDA and CDR2 SQIVND come from the germline V gene (reference sequence). This CDR3 contains 15 residues. In DNA, the CDR3 is TGTGCCAGTATAGAGATTAGCTCTGGGGCCAACGTCCTGACTTTC. Its protein is CASIEISSGANVLTF.

The rearrangement links TRBV5-1 to TRBJ1-2; 8 bases map to TRBD1. V dropped 2 bases and J dropped 7; count of bases not matched to a gene: 10. The CDR3 is 15 residues long. Germline lookup yields CDR1 SGHRS and CDR2 YFSETQ. This CDR3 is CASSFMGDRGGGYTF. The CDR3 coding sequence is TGCGCCAGCAGCTTTATGGGCGACAGGGGTGGTGGCTACACCTTC.

V gene TRBV7-2 combines with J gene TRBJ2-2, with D perhaps matching TRBD2 (6 bases). Germline lookup yields CDR1 SGHTA and CDR2 FQGNSA. The V and J ends lost 3 bases and 7 bases respectively, with 9 bases between them. The CDR3 is made up of 13 amino acids. The CDR3 DNA sequence: TGTGCCAGCAGCTTGTGGGAGGACGGGGAGCTGTTTTTT. This codes for CASSLWEDGELFF.

V is TRBV23-1 and J is TRBJ1-5; no reliable D call. TRBV23-1 is an open reading frame, and its role is uncertain. The CDR3 extends over 16 amino acids. The V gene lost 4 bases and the J gene lost 0 bases, with 13 bases spanning the gap. CDR3: CASSLGISDSNQPQHF. CDR3 DNA: TGCGCCAGCAGTCTCGGGATATCCGATAGCAATCAGCCCCAGCATTTT.

The chain joins TRBV11-2 to TRBJ2-7; D gene unclear. Germline-derived CDR1 and CDR2 are SGHAT and FQNNGV. V was pared by 5 bases and J by 7 bases, with 12 bases between. This CDR3 is 12 amino acids long. CDR3 coding DNA: TGTGCCAGCAGCAGACAAGCAGGAGAGCAGTACTTC. It encodes CASSRQAGEQYF.

This sequence joins TRBV30 and TRBJ1-6, with TRBD1 identical over 7 bases. Germline V CDR1 and CDR2: GTSNPN, SVGIG (reference sequence). The CDR3 covers 14 residues. Trimming cost V 0 bases and J 10 bases; bases outside gene matches: 6. As DNA, the CDR3 is TGTGCCTGGAGTGTAGGGGGCTTAAGCTCACCCCTCCACTTT. It is translated as CAWSVGGLSSPLHF.

V gene TRBV7-2 combines with J gene TRBJ2-5, with 7 bases identical to TRBD2. The ends lost 1 base at V and 5 bases at J; junction bases unmatched: 7. The germline V gene encodes CDR1 SGHTA and CDR2 FQGNSA. This CDR3 contains 15 residues. The CDR3 sequence: CASSLEGRVRETQYF. DNA of the CDR3: TGTGCCAGCAGCTTAGAGGGGAGGGTTCGCGAGACCCAGTACTTC.

This clone turned up a few times. The chain combines TRBV23-1 with TRBJ2-1, with a tentative D call TRBD1 (5 bases). TRBV23-1 is designated an ORF whose function remains uncertain. V was pared by 0 bases and J by 5 bases, with 17 bases between. This CDR3 comprises 17 residues. The CDR3 loop is CASSQSSGSHPHNEQFF. The CDR3 DNA sequence: TGCGCCAGCAGTCAATCATCAGGGTCCCACCCACACAATGAGCAGTTCTTC.

The chain employs TRBV3-1 (or the pseudogene TRBV3-2) and TRBJ2-7, with 8 bases fitting TRBD2. The germline V gene has CDR1 LGHDT and CDR2 YNNKEL (reference sequence). The CDR3 runs to 22 residues. Trimming at V came to 4 bases and at J to 2 bases, leaving 28 bases not matched to a gene. CDR3: CASSLFVSLTYGGGGRPYEQYF. The CDR3 DNA is TGTGCCAGCAGCCTTTTTGTAAGTTTAACTTATGGGGGCGGGGGGCGCCCCTACGAGCAGTACTTC.

The chain recombines TRBV4-2 with TRBJ2-5, with TRBD2 identical over 8 bases. This CDR3 contains 17 residues. With 0 bases clipped from V and 5 bases from J, the junction kept 11 bases outside the gene matches. Germline V lookup: CDR1 LGHNA, CDR2 YNFKEQ. The CDR3 DNA reads as TGTGCCAGCAGCCAAGATGGGGTAGCGGGGACTGGTGAGACCCAGTACTTC. Translated, it gives CASSQDGVAGTGETQYF.

The genes are TRBV19 and TRBJ2-7; 10 bases are shared with TRBD1. Losses at the gene ends were 6 bases for V and 0 bases for J; bases not matched to a gene: 14. Per the germline V gene, CDR1 is LNHDA and CDR2 is SQIVND (reference sequence). This CDR3 spans 18 amino acids. The CDR3 DNA reads TGTGCCAGTAGGCTTATTGGGACAGGGGACTTCGGCTCCTACGAGCAGTACTTC. It is translated as CASRLIGTGDFGSYEQYF.

This clone showed up just a few times. The V gene is TRBV13, the J gene TRBJ2-7, with 10 bases matching TRBD1. The germline gives CDR1 PRHDT, CDR2 FYEKMQ (reference sequence). With V trimmed by 0 bases and J by 0 bases, 2 bases remained unmatched. The CDR3 is 16 residues long. CDR3 in amino acids: CASSLGGQGGSYEQYF. The CDR3 nucleotides read TGTGCCAGCAGCTTAGGCGGACAGGGGGGCTCCTACGAGCAGTACTTC.

This rearrangement joins TRBV18 to TRBJ1-1; 8 bases fit TRBD1. Germline V CDR1 and CDR2: KGHSH, LQKENI. The J segment lost 5 bases and the V segment lost 0 bases, leaving 5 bases of the junction unmatched. The CDR3 is 15 residues long. For the CDR3, the DNA is TGTGCCAGCTCACCACCAAGACAGGGGAATACTGAAGCTTTCTTT. This encodes CASSPPRQGNTEAFF.

V gene TRBV6-4 combines with J gene TRBJ1-1, with D hard to call. This CDR3 is 8 amino acids long. CDR1 and CDR2 from the germline V gene are MRHNA and SNTAGT. Trimming pared 7 bases from V and 11 bases from J, leaving 5 bases between. CDR3 sequence: CASNGAFF. The CDR3 DNA reads TGTGCCAGCAACGGGGCTTTCTTT.

The chain is built from TRBV10-1 and TRBJ1-6, with TRBD1 matching 7 bases. The germline V gene has CDR1 WNHNN and CDR2 SYGVQD (reference sequence). J lost 7 bases, V lost 6 bases, and 3 bases had no gene match. CDR3 length: 13 amino acids. CDR3 DNA: TGCGCCAGCAGCGACAGGGCGAATTCACCCCTCCACTTT. Amino acids: CASSDRANSPLHF.

This chain uses TRBV6-6 with TRBJ1-5; maybe TRBD1 (6 bases). This CDR3 has 15 amino acids. CDR1 is MNHNY and CDR2 is SVGAGI in the germline V gene (reference sequence). Deletions cut 5 bases from V and 2 bases from J, with 13 bases between. The CDR3 loop is CASSPVGAGNQPQHF. In nucleotides, the CDR3 is TGTGCCAGCAGTCCTGTGGGGGCCGGCAATCAGCCCCAGCATTTT.

The chain joins TRBV7-3 to TRBJ2-1; possible D gene TRBD2, 6 bases. There are 15 residues in the CDR3. Germline CDR1 SGHTA, CDR2 FQGTGA. Trimming pared 5 bases from V and 4 bases from J, leaving 15 bases between. The CDR3 bases are TGTGCCAGCAGCGCCCGACTAGGGGATTACAATGAGCAGTTCTTC. As protein: CASSARLGDYNEQFF.